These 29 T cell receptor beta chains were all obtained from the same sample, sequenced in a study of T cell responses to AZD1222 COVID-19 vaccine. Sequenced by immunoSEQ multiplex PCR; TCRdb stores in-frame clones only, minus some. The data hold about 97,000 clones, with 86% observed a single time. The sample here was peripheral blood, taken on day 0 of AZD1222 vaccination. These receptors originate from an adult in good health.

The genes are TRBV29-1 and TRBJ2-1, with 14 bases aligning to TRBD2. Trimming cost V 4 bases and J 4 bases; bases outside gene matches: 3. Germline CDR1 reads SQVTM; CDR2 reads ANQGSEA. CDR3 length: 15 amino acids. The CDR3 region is CSVGTSGGTYNEQFF. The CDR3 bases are TGCAGCGTTGGGACTAGCGGGGGGACTTACAATGAGCAGTTCTTC.

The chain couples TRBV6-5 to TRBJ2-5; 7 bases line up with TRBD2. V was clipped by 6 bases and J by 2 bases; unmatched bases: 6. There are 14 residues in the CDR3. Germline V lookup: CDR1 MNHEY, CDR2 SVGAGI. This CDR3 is CASSPTSPQETQYF. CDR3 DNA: TGTGCCAGCAGCCCGACTAGCCCACAAGAGACCCAGTACTTC.

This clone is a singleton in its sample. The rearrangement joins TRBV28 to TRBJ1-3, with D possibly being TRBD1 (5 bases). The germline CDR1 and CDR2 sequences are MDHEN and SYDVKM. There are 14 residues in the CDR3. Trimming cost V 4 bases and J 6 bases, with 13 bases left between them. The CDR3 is CASSSAGFENTIYF. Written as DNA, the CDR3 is TGTGCCAGCAGTTCGGCAGGGTTTGAAAACACCATATATTTT.

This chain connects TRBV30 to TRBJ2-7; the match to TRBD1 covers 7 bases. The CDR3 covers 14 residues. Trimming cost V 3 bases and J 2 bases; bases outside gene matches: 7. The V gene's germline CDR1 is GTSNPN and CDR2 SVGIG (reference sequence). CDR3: CAWSRRDRAYEQYF. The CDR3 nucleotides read TGTGCCTGGAGCCGCCGGGACAGAGCCTACGAGCAGTACTTC.

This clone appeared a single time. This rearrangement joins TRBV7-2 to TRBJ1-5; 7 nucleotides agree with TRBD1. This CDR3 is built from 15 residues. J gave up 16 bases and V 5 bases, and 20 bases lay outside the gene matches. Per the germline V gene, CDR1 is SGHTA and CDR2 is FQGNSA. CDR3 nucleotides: TGTGCCAGCAGCCCTGCAGGGGGGAGCAATCAGCCCCGCCATTTT. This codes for CASSPAGGSNQPRHF.

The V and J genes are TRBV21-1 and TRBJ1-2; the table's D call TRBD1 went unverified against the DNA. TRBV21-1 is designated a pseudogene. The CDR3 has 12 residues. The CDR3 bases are TGTGCCAGCAGCATGGGGGCTGGTGGCTACACCTTC. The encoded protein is CASSMGAGGYTF.

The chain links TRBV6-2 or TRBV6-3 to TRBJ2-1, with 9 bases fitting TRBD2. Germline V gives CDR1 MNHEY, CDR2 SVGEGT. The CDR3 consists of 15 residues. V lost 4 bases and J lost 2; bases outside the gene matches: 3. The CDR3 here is CASSWLAGPYNEQFF. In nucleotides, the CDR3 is TGTGCCAGCAGTTGGCTAGCGGGGCCCTACAATGAGCAGTTCTTC.

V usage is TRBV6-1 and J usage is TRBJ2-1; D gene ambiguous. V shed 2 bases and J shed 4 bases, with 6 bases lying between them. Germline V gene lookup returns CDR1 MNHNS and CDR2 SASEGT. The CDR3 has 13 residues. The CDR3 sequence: CASSENVYNEQFF. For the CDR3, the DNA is TGTGCCAGCAGTGAAAACGTTTACAATGAGCAGTTCTTC.

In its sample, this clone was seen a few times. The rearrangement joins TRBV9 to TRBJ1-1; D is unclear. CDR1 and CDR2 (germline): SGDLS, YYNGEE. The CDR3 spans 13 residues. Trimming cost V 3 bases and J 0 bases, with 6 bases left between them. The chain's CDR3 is CASSESMNTEAFF. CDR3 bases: TGTGCCAGCAGCGAGTCAATGAACACTGAAGCTTTCTTT.

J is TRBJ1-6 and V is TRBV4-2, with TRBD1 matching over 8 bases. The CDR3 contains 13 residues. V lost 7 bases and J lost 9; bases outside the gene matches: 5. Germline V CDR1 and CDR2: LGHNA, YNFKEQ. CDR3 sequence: CASNGQGGSPLHF. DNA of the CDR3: TGTGCCAGCAATGGACAGGGAGGTTCACCCCTCCACTTT.

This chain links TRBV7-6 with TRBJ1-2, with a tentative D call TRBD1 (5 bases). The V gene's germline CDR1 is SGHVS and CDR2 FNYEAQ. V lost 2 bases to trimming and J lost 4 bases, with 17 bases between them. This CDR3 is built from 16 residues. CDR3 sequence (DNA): TGTGCCAGCAGCTTACTTGATAGGGGTACGGGCTATGGCTACACCTTC. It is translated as CASSLLDRGTGYGYTF.

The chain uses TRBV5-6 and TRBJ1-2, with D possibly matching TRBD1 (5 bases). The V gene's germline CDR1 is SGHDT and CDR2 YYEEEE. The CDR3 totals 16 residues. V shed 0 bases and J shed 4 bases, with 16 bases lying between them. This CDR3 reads CASSLGQTVWGYGYTF. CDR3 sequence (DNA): TGTGCCAGCAGCTTGGGACAGACCGTATGGGGCTATGGCTACACCTTC.

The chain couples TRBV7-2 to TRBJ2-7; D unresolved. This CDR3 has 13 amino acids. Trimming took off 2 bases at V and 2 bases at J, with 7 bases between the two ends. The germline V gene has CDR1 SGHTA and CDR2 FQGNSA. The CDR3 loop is CASSLQTTYEQYF. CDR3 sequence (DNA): TGTGCCAGCAGCTTACAGACAACCTACGAGCAGTACTTC.

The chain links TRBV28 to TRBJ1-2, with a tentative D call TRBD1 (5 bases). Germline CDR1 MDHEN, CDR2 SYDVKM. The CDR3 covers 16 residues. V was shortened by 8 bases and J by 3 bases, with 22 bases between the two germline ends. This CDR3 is CASARVLTELDYGYTF. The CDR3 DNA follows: TGTGCCAGCGCTCGGGTTTTGACAGAATTGGACTATGGCTACACCTTC.

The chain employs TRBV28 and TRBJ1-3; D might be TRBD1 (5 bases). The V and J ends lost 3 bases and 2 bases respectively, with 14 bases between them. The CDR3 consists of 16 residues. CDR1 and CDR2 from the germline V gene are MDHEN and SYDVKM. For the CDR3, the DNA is TGTGCCAGCAGTTTGGTAGGGGAAGTGGCTGGAAACACCATATATTTT. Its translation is CASSLVGEVAGNTIYF.

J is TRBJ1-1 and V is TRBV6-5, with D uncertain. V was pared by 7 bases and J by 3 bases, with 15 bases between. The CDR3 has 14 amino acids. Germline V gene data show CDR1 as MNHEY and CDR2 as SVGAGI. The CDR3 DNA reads TGTGCCAGCAACCCCCAGGCGGGCTACACTGAAGCTTTCTTT. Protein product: CASNPQAGYTEAFF.

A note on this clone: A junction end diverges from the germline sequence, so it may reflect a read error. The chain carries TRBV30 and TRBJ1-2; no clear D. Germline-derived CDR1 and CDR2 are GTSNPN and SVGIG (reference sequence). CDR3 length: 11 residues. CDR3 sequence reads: CAWLDGADPSF. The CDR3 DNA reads TGTGCCTGGCTAGACGGCGCGGACCCTTCCTTC.

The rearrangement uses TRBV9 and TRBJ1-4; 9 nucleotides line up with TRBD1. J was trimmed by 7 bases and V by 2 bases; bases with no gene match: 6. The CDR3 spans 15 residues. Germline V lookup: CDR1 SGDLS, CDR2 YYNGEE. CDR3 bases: TGTGCCAGCAGCGTTACCGGGACAGGGACTGAAAAACTGTTTTTT. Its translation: CASSVTGTGTEKLFF.

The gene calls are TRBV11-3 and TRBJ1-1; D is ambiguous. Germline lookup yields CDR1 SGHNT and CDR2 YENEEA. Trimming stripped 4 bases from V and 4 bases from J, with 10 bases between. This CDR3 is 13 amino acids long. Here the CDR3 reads CASSSQVGTEAFF. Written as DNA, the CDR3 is TGTGCCAGCAGCTCCCAGGTGGGCACTGAAGCTTTCTTT. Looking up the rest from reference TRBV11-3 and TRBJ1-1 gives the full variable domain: EAGVVQSPRYKIIEKKQPVAFWCNPISGHNTLYWYLQNLGQGPELLIRYENEEAVDDSQLPKDRFSAERLKGVDSTLKIQPAELGDSAVYLCASSSQVGTEAFFGQGTRLTVV.

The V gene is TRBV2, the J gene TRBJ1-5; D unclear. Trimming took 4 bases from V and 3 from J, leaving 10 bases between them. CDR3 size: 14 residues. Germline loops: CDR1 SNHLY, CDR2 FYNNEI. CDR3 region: CASSGITDNQPQHF. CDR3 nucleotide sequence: TGTGCCAGCAGTGGAATAACCGACAATCAGCCCCAGCATTTT.

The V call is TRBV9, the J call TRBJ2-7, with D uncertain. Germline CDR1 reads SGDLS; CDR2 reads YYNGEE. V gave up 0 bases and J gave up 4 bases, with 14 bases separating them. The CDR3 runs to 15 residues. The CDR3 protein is CASSVDFSGQYEQYF. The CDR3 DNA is TGTGCCAGCAGCGTAGATTTTAGTGGGCAGTACGAGCAGTACTTC.

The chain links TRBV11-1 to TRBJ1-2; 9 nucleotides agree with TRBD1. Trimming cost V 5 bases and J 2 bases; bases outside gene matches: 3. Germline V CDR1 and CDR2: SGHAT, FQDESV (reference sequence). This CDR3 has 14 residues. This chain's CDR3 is CASSLGQGNYGYTF. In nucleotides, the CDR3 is TGTGCCAGCAGCCTGGGACAGGGAAACTATGGCTACACCTTC.

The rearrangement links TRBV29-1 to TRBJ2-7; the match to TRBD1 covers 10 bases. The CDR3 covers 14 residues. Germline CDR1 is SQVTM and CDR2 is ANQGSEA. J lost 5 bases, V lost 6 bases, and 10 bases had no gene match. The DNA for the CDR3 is TGCAGCGTCCTTGGGGGGACAGGGGTCGACGAGCAGTACTTC. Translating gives CSVLGGTGVDEQYF.

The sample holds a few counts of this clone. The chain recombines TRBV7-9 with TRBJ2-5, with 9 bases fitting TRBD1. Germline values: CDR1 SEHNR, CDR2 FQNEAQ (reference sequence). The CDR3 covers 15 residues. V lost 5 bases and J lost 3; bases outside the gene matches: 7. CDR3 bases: TGTGCCAGCAGCATCGGACAGGGGAGCGAAGAGACCCAGTACTTC. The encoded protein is CASSIGQGSEETQYF.

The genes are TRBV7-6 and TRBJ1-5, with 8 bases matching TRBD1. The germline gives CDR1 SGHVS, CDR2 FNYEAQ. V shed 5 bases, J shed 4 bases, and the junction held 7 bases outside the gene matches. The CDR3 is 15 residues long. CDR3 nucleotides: TGTGCCAGCAGCCCCGGGACAGGAGAAAATCAGCCCCAGCATTTT. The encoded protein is CASSPGTGENQPQHF.

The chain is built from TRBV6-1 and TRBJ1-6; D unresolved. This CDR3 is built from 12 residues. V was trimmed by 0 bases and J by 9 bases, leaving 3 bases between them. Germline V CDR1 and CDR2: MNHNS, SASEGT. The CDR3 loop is CASSEAPSPLHF. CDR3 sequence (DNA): TGTGCCAGCAGTGAAGCCCCTTCACCCCTCCACTTT.

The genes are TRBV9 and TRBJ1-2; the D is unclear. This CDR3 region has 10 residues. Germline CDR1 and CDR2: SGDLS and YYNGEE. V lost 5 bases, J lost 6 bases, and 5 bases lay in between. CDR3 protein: CASRGHGYTF. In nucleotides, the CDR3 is TGTGCCAGCAGGGGCCATGGCTACACCTTC.

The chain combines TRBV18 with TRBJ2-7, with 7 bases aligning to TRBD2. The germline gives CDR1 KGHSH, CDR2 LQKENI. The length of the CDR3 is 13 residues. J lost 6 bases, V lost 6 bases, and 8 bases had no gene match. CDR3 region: CASSRGLEAEQYF. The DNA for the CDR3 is TGTGCCAGCTCTCGCGGACTAGAGGCCGAGCAGTACTTC. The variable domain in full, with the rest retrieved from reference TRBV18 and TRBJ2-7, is NAGVMQNPRHLVRRRGQEARLRCSPMKGHSHVYWYRQLPEEGLKFMVYLQKENIIDESGMPKERFSAEFPKEGPSILRIQQVVRGDSAAYFCASSRGLEAEQYFGPGTRLTVT.

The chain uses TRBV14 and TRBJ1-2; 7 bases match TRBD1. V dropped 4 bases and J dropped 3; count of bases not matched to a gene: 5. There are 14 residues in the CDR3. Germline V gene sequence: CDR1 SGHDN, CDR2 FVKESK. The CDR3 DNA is TGTGCCAGCAGCCCGAGACAGGGTTACTATGGCTACACCTTC. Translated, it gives CASSPRQGYYGYTF.